This T cell receptor beta chain was recovered during a study of human T cells and chemical hapten exposure. Study information: 2% DPC was applied to approximately 2 cm by approximately 2 cm of upper inner arm skin for sensitization.

This clonotype has a count of ten or more. The sample's time point: patch test 3, about 24 weeks after DPC sensitization. Treatment here: therapeutic diphenylcyclopropenone sensitization with weekly scalp DPC. Someone pulled total RNA out of unfractionated whole blood. The V gene lost 5 bases and the J gene lost 7 bases, with 8 bases spanning the gap. CDR1 MDHEN and CDR2 SYDVKM come from the germline V gene. The CDR3 consists of 12 residues. One entry per CDR3 protein, called by TCRdb with MiXCR from the RACE reads. The data show some 79,000 distinct CDR3 sequences, with about 10% seen just once and approximately 3.7% held by the top ten.

The sequencing here drew on whole blood, taken in connection with sensitization to the hapten diphenylcyclopropenone (DPC). The source is a woman in her fifties or sixties with alopecia areata. Some clones in this sample may be carry-over from other donors' samples. The J gene is TRBJ1-4, the V gene TRBV28; no reliable D call. Here the CDR3 reads CASSPPLEKLFF. The CDR3 nucleotides are TGTGCCAGCAGTCCCCCCCTTGAAAAACTGTTTTTT.